The entry below describes one T cell receptor beta chain. The trim removed 0 bases at V and 1 base at J, leaving 0 bases unmatched. The germline V gene has CDR1 GTSNPN and CDR2 SVGIG (reference sequence). This CDR3 has 15 amino acids. This specimen belongs to a study of blood T cell repertoires in COVID-19. Overall study context: T cells, B-cell-depleted T cells, or PBMCs provided the cDNA or gDNA that served as material.

TCRdb's copy holds only in-frame clones and misses some; the assay was immunoSEQ multiplex PCR. The table shows around 250,000 clones, with about 80% occurring only once. Specimen: PBMCs or T cells enriched from blood (not recorded which). The V and J genes are TRBV30 and TRBJ1-5; 10 nucleotides align to TRBD1. This TCR came from a man in his forties or fifties who had recovered from COVID-19. CDR3 loop: CAWSVGQGSNQPQHF. The CDR3 nucleotides read TGTGCCTGGAGTGTGGGACAGGGGAGCAATCAGCCCCAGCATTTT. Full variable domain (outside the CDR3, taken from reference TRBV30 and TRBJ1-5): SQTIHQWPATLVQPVGSPLSLECTVEGTSNPNLYWYRQAAGRGLQLLFYSVGIGQISSEVPQNLSASRPQDRQFILSSKKLLLSDSGFYLCAWSVGQGSNQPQHFGDGTRLSIL.